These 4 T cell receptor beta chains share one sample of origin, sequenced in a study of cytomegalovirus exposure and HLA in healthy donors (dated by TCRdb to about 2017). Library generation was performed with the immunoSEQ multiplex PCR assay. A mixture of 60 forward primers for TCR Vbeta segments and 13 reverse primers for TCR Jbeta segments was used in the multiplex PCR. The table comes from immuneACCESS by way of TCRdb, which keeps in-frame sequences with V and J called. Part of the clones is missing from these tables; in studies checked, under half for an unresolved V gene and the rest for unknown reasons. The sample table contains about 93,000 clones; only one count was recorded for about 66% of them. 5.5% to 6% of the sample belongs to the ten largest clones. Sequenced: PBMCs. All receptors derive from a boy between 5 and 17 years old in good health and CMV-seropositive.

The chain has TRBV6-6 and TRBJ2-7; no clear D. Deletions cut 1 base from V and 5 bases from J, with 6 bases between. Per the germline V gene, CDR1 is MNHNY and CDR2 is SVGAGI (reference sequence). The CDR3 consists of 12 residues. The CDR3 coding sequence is TGTGCCAGCAGTTACTTGTATGACGAGCAGTACTTC. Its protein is CASSYLYDEQYF.

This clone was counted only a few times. The CDR3 sequence: CASSPVGQGPYGYTF. The CDR3 nucleotides read TGTGCCAGCAGCCCGGTCGGGCAGGGCCCCTATGGCTACACCTTC. The chain joins TRBV7-9 to TRBJ1-2; tentatively, D is TRBD1 (5 bases). V lost 5 bases and J 4 bases, leaving 17 bases between the germline ends. The CDR3 contains 15 residues. The V gene's germline CDR1 is SEHNR and CDR2 FQNEAQ (reference sequence).

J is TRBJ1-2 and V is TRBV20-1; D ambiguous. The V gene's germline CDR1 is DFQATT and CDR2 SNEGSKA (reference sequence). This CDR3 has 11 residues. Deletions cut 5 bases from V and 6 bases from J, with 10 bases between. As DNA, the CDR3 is TGCAGTGCTCACGGGAGAAATGGCTACACCTTC. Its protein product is CSAHGRNGYTF.

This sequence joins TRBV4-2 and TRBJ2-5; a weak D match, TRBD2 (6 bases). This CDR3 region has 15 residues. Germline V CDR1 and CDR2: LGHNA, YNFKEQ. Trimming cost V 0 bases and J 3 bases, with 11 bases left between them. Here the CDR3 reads CASSQETGREETQYF. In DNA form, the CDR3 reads TGTGCCAGCAGCCAAGAGACCGGGAGAGAAGAGACCCAGTACTTC.